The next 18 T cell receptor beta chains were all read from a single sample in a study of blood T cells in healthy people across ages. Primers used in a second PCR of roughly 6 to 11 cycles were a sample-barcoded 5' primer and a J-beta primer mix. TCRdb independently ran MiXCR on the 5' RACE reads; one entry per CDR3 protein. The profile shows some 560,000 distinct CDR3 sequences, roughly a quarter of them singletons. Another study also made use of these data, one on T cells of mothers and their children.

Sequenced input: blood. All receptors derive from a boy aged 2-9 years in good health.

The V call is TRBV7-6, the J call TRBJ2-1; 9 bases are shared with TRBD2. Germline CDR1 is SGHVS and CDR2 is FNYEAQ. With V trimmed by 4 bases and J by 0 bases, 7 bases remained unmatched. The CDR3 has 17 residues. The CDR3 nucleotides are TGTGCCAGCAGCTCTTCGTTTAGCGGGAGCTCCTACAATGAGCAGTTCTTC. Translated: CASSSSFSGSSYNEQFF.

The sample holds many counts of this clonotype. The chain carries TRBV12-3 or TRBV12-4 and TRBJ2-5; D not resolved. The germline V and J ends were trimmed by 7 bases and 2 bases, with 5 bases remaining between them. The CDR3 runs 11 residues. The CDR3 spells CASTGQETQYF. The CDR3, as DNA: TGTGCCAGCACCGGACAAGAGACCCAGTACTTC.

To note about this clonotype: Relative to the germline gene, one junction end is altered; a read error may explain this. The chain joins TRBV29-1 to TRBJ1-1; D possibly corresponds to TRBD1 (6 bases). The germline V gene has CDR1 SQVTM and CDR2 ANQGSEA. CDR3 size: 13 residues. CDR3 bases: TGCAGCGTTGGGCTGGGGGGCGCGGGTGAAGCTATCTTT. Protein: CSVGLGGAGEAIF.

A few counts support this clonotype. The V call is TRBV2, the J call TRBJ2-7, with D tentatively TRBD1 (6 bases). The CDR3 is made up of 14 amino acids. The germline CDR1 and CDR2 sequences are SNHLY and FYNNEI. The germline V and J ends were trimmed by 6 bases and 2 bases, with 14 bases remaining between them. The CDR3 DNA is TGTGCCAGCAGGGGTGGACAGATTACCTACGAGCAGTACTTC. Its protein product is CASRGGQITYEQYF.

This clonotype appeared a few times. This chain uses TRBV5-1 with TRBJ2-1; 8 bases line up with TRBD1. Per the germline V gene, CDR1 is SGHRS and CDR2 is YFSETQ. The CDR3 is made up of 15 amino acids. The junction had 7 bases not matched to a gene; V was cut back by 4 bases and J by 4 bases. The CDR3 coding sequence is TGCGCCAGCAGCATGACGGACAGGGTTTACAATGAGCAGTTCTTC. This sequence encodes CASSMTDRVYNEQFF.

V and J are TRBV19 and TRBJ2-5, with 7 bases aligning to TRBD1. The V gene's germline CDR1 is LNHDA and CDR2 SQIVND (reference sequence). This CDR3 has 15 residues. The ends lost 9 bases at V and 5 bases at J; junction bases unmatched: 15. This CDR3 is CASSDLLNRGETQYF. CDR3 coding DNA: TGTGCCAGCTCAGACCTATTGAACAGGGGTGAGACCCAGTACTTC.

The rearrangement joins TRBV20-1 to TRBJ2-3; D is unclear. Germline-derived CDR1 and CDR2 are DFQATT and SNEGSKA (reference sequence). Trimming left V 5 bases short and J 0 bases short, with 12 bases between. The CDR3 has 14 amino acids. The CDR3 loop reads CSALTASSTDTQYF. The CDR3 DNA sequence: TGCAGTGCTTTGACCGCATCTAGCACAGATACGCAGTATTTT.

The CDR3 loop is CASSAQGGNTGELFF. For the CDR3, the DNA is TGTGCCAGTTCCGCCCAGGGGGGGAACACCGGGGAGCTGTTTTTT. This rearrangement joins TRBV27 to TRBJ2-2, with D maybe TRBD1 (7 bases). From germline, CDR1 is MNHEY and CDR2 SMNVEV (reference sequence). This CDR3 has 15 residues. V lost 9 bases to trimming and J lost 1 base, with 15 bases between them.

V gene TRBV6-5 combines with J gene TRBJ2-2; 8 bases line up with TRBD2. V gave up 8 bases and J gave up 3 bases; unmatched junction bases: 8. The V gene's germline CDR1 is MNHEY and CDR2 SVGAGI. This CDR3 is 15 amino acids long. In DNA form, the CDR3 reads TGTGCCAGCCGGGAGGGGTCAGACGACACCGGGGAGCTGTTTTTT. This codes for CASREGSDDTGELFF.

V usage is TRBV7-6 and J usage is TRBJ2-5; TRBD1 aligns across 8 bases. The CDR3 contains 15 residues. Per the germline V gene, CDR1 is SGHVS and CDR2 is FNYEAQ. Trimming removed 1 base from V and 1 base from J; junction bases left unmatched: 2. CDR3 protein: CASSLETGVQETQYF. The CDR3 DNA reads TGTGCCAGCAGCTTAGAGACAGGGGTCCAAGAGACCCAGTACTTC. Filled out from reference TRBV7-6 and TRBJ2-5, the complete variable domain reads GAGVSQSPRYKVTKRGQDVALRCDPISGHVSLYWYRQALGQGPEFLTYFNYEAQQDKSGLPNDRFSAERPEGSISTLTIQRTEQRDSAMYRCASSLETGVQETQYFGPGTRLLVL.

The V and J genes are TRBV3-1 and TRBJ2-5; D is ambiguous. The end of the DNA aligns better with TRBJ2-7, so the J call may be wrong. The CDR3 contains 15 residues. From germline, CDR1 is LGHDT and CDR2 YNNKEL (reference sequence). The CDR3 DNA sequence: TGTGCCAGCAGCCCCCTCGGCACCCTATCCTACGAGCAGTACTTC. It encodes CASSPLGTLSYEQYF.

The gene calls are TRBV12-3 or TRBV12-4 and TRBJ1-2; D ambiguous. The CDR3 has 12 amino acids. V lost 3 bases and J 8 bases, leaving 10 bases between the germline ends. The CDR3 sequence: CASSFYLQGYTF. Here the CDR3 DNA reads TGTGCCAGCAGTTTTTATCTCCAGGGCTACACCTTC.

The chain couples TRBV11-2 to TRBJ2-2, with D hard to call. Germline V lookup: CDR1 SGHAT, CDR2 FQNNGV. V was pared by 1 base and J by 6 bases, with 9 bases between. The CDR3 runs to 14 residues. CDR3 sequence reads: CASSLGTGSGELFF. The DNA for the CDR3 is TGTGCCAGCAGCTTAGGGACGGGTTCCGGGGAGCTGTTTTTT. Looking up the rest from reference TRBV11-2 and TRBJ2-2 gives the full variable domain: EAGVAQSPRYKIIEKRQSVAFWCNPISGHATLYWYQQILGQGPKLLIQFQNNGVVDDSQLPKDRFSAERLKGVDSTLKIQPAKLEDSAVYLCASSLGTGSGELFFGEGSRLTVL.

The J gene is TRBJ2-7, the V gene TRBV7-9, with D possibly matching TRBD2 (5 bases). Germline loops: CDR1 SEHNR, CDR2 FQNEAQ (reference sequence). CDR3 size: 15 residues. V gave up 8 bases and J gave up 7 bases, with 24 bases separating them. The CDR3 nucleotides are TGTGCCAGCTCACGAGGGAGCGGAGAATGGCTGGAGCAGTACTTC. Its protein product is CASSRGSGEWLEQYF.

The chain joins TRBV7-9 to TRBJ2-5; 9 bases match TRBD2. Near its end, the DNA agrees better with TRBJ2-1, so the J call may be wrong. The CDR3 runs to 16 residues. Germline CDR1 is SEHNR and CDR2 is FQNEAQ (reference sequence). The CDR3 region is CASSVRAGGMYNEQFF. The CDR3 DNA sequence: TGTGCCAGCAGCGTCCGGGCGGGAGGGATGTACAATGAGCAGTTCTTC.

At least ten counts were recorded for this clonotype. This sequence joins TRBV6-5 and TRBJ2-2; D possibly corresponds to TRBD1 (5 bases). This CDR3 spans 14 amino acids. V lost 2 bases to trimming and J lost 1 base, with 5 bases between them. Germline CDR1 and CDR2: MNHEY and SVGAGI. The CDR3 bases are TGTGCCAGCAGTTACACAGGGAACACCGGGGAGCTGTTTTTT. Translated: CASSYTGNTGELFF.

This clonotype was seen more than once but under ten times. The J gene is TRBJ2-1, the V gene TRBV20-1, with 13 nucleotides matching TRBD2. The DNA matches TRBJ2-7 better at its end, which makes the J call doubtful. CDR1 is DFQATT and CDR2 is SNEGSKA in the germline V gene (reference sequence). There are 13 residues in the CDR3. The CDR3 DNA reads TGCAGTGGGGCGGGACTAGCGGGAAATGAGCAGTACTTC. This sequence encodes CSGAGLAGNEQYF.

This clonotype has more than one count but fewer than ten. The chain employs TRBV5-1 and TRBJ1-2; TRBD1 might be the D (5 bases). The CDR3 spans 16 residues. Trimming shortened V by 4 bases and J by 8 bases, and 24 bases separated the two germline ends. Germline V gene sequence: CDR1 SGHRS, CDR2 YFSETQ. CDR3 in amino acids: CASSPQWGRVIKGYTF. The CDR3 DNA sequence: TGCGCCAGCAGCCCCCAATGGGGCAGGGTGATTAAGGGCTACACCTTC.